The 4 T cell receptor beta chains reported below all come from one sample, sequenced in a study of blood T cell repertoires in COVID-19. TCRdb keeps only in-frame clones here, not all; method: immunoSEQ multiplex PCR. The data contain 50,000 to 70,000 clones, roughly 76% of them singletons. The specimen sequenced was peripheral blood. The source of these receptors is a man aged 45-65 years with active or convalescent COVID-19.

The chain employs TRBV7-9 and TRBJ2-2, with 8 bases aligning to TRBD1. The germline CDR1 and CDR2 sequences are SEHNR and FQNEAQ (reference sequence). V dropped 6 bases and J dropped 1; count of bases not matched to a gene: 4. The CDR3 spans 15 residues. CDR3 coding DNA: TGTGCCAGCAGTCCCGGGACAGGGAACACCGGGGAGCTGTTTTTT. Translating gives CASSPGTGNTGELFF.

This rearrangement joins TRBV6-5 to TRBJ1-5; no reliable D call. Germline CDR1 is MNHEY and CDR2 is SVGAGI. The CDR3 loop spans 13 amino acids. V lost 8 bases and J lost 4, with 12 bases in between. The CDR3 DNA follows: TGTGCCAGCTGTTTGGCCAGGAATCAGCCCCAGCATTTT. The encoded protein is CASCLARNQPQHF.

The chain combines TRBV5-8 with TRBJ1-6; TRBD1 matches at 11 bases. V shed 3 bases and J 10 bases; nucleotides not matched to a gene: 6. Germline V lookup: CDR1 SGHTS, CDR2 YDEGEE. The CDR3 loop spans 15 amino acids. CDR3 nucleotide sequence: TGTGCCAGCAGCTCCCGTAGGACAGGGGGCTCACCCCTCCACTTT. Translation: CASSSRRTGGSPLHF.

In DNA, the CDR3 is TGTGCCAGCAGTCCGGGATCAAGGAGAGAGACCCAGTACTTC. This codes for CASSPGSRRETQYF. The chain employs TRBV2 and TRBJ2-5; TRBD2 might be the D (5 bases). CDR1 is SNHLY, CDR2 FYNNEI, per germline. V lost 5 bases, J lost 4 bases, and 14 bases lay in between. The CDR3 is made up of 14 amino acids.